The 4 T cell receptor beta chains reported below all come from one sample, sequenced in a study of blood T cells in healthy people across ages. It was with a sample-barcoded 5' primer and a J-beta primer mix that a second PCR of about 7 to 12 cycles was run. Each CDR3 protein gets one entry after TCRdb re-called the 5' RACE reads with MiXCR. Counted here are about 1.8 million distinct CDR3 sequences, approximately 50% occurring once; the ten biggest clones make up approximately 2%. The sample consisted of blood. Receptors originate from a middle-aged woman in good health.

A single count supports this clonotype. The chain combines TRBV6-2 or TRBV6-3 with TRBJ2-4; 9 bases line up with TRBD1. The end of the DNA aligns better with TRBJ2-7, so the J call may be wrong. The CDR3 is 15 amino acids. Germline CDR1 is MNHEY and CDR2 is SVGEGT. Here the CDR3 DNA reads TGTGCCAGCACCGAAACCGGGACAGGGCGATCCGAGCAGTACTTC. Protein product: CASTETGTGRSEQYF.

This rearrangement joins TRBV28 to TRBJ2-6, with D perhaps TRBD1 (6 bases). CDR1 is MDHEN and CDR2 is SYDVKM in the germline V gene. The CDR3 contains 18 residues. V was cut by 3 bases and J by 0 bases, with 15 bases left in between. The CDR3 DNA sequence: TGTGCCAGCAGTTTCGGTTGGCAAGGGGGCTCTGGGGCCAACGTCCTGACTTTC. This sequence encodes CASSFGWQGGSGANVLTF. Looking up the rest from reference TRBV28 and TRBJ2-6 gives the full variable domain: DVKVTQSSRYLVKRTGEKVFLECVQDMDHENMFWYRQDPGLGLRLIYFSYDVKMKEKGDIPEGYSVSREKKERFSLILESASTNQTSMYLCASSFGWQGGSGANVLTFGAGSRLTVL.

This clonotype was seen only a few times. The chain employs TRBV7-9 and TRBJ2-7; perhaps TRBD1 as D (5 bases). The V end was cut by 5 bases, the J end by 0 bases, with 17 bases between. Germline-derived CDR1 and CDR2 are SEHNR and FQNEAQ (reference sequence). The CDR3 length is 16 residues. CDR3 bases: TGTGCCAGCAGCCCCCCGGGCCAGGGTAGCTCCTACGAGCAGTACTTC. Residues: CASSPPGQGSSYEQYF.

The J gene is TRBJ2-5, the V gene TRBV5-1; D gene uncertain. Germline CDR1 and CDR2: SGHRS and YFSETQ. The CDR3 is made up of 14 amino acids. The V end lost 4 bases, the J end lost 1 base, and 11 bases lay between the germline ends. CDR3 coding DNA: TGCGCCAGCAGCCCCGATTCAGTCCAAGAGACCCAGTACTTC. This codes for CASSPDSVQETQYF.